This T cell receptor (beta chain) was recorded in a study of T cell clonality in common variable immunodeficiency. This clone has ten or more counts. The observed sequence ends 3 residues before the CDR3 terminus, with the missing tail filled in from the germline J gene. Sequencing used immunoSEQ multiplex PCR; TCRdb keeps in-frame clones, though not all of them. Altogether 40,000 to 45,000 clones were found in the sample, and no singletons occur. Trimming shortened V by 0 bases and J by 2 bases, and 7 bases separated the two germline ends. The CDR3 spans 14 residues. Per germline, CDR1 GTSNPN and CDR2 SVGIG (reference sequence).

This TCR was recovered from a person between 18 and 69 years old in good health. The sample taken for sequencing was peripheral blood mononuclear cells. The chain couples TRBV30 to TRBJ1-4, with D possibly TRBD1 on 6 matching bases. Partial CDR3 DNA: TGTGCCTGGAGTGTGGGGGCGACTAATGAAAAA. It codes for CAWSVGATNEK. The entire CDR3 reads CAWSVGATNEKLFF.